The 9 T cell receptor beta chains given below trace back to one sample, sequenced in a study of blood T cell repertoires in COVID-19. Only in-frame clones appear in the TCRdb table, and some are missing; sequencing was by immunoSEQ multiplex PCR. The table shows 150,000 to 200,000 clones, with roughly 85% occurring only once. The specimen was peripheral blood. These receptors came from a woman aged 30 to 39 with acute or convalescent COVID-19.

This sequence joins TRBV28 and TRBJ1-6, with D perhaps matching TRBD1 (5 bases). The CDR3 consists of 16 residues. V was trimmed by 6 bases and J by 7 bases, leaving 19 bases between them. The germline CDR1 and CDR2 sequences are MDHEN and SYDVKM. The CDR3: CASSQTASQGNSPLHF. Here the CDR3 DNA reads TGTGCCAGCAGCCAGACAGCATCCCAAGGCAATTCACCCCTCCACTTT. Complete variable domain (other parts from reference TRBV28 and TRBJ1-6): DVKVTQSSRYLVKRTGEKVFLECVQDMDHENMFWYRQDPGLGLRLIYFSYDVKMKEKGDIPEGYSVSREKKERFSLILESASTNQTSMYLCASSQTASQGNSPLHFGNGTRLTVT.

The rearrangement joins TRBV10-3 to TRBJ2-5, with a tentative D call TRBD2 (7 bases). The CDR3 contains 14 residues. Germline V CDR1 and CDR2: ENHRY, SYGVKD. Trimming stripped 6 bases from V and 2 bases from J, with 13 bases between. DNA of the CDR3: TGTGCCATCAGCGAGGGGGGGGCTCAAGAGACCCAGTACTTC. It encodes CAISEGGAQETQYF.

The J gene is TRBJ1-1, the V gene TRBV4-1; the match to TRBD1 covers 7 bases. This CDR3 is 16 amino acids long. CDR1 and CDR2 from the germline V gene are MGHRA and YSYEKL. V lost 4 bases to trimming and J lost 6 bases; unmatched junction nucleotides: 14. CDR3 sequence (DNA): TGCGCCAGCAGCCCACCGGGACAGTGGATTCCCCCTGAAGCTTTCTTT. This gives the protein CASSPPGQWIPPEAFF.

This chain uses TRBV6-2 or TRBV6-3 with TRBJ2-7, with 8 bases lining up with TRBD1. The CDR3 extends over 15 amino acids. V dropped 2 bases and J dropped 3; count of bases not matched to a gene: 6. Germline values: CDR1 MNHEY, CDR2 SVGEGT. CDR3 loop: CASSYVGRGHYEQYF. In DNA form, the CDR3 reads TGTGCCAGCAGTTACGTTGGCAGGGGGCACTACGAGCAGTACTTC.

As for this clone: The limits of the CDR3 on the DNA are not certain, so only TCRdb's listed CDR3 is given. The gene calls are TRBV28 and TRBJ1-2. CDR1 and CDR2 from the germline V gene are MDHEN and SYDVKM. Ends included, the CDR3 has 14 residues. CDR3 protein: CASSFLAGGSGYTF.

The chain is built from TRBV19 and TRBJ2-7; D call uncertain. This CDR3 contains 14 residues. V was shortened by 3 bases and J by 2 bases, with 11 bases between the two germline ends. CDR1 is LNHDA and CDR2 is SQIVND in the germline V gene (reference sequence). The CDR3 DNA is TGTGCCAGTAGTATGTCGTCCCAGACCTACGAGCAGTACTTC. Its protein is CASSMSSQTYEQYF.

The genes are TRBV7-2 and TRBJ2-3, with D possibly TRBD2 on 6 matching bases. Trimming pared 5 bases from V and 2 bases from J, leaving 26 bases between. The CDR3 loop spans 19 amino acids. Germline CDR1 is SGHTA and CDR2 is FQGNSA. CDR3 sequence (DNA): TGTGCCAGCAGCCCCTCGTCGTCCTTTGGGCGGGATACCACAGATACGCAGTATTTT. Protein sequence: CASSPSSSFGRDTTDTQYF.

The chain recombines TRBV3-1 (or the pseudogene TRBV3-2) with TRBJ1-5, with TRBD1 matching 7 bases. CDR1 and CDR2 (germline): LGHDT, YNNKEL (reference sequence). This CDR3 has 15 residues. The V segment lost 1 base and the J segment 3 bases; nucleotides outside the gene matches: 3. This CDR3 reads CASSQAGQHNQPQHF. CDR3 in DNA: TGTGCCAGCAGCCAAGCGGGACAGCACAATCAGCCCCAGCATTTT.

The chain carries TRBV5-4 and TRBJ2-3, with unresolved D. This CDR3 has 13 residues. V lost 5 bases to trimming and J lost 6 bases, with 13 bases between them. Germline V gene sequence: CDR1 SGHNT, CDR2 YYREEE (reference sequence). The CDR3 here is CASSSQTRDTQYF. Here the CDR3 DNA reads TGTGCCAGCAGTTCTCAGACGAGGGATACGCAGTATTTT.